A selection of T cell receptor beta chains follows, all from one sample in a study of CD8 T cells in Susac syndrome. TCRdb ran MiXCR on the immunoSEQ multiplex PCR reads and lists one entry per CDR3 protein. Among under 150,000 distinct CDR3 sequences, approximately 95% were seen once, and the ten largest hold roughly 0.14%. Sequences were obtained from CD4+ T cells from PBMCs. These receptors all stem from a human donor with Susac syndrome. Each CDR3 is given with its conserved first and last residue. Each record gives: D gene, clone size, V gene, J gene, CDR3 protein, CDR3 DNA. The D gene is left open where the match is weak. The size of a clone is reported for some rows only, either as once, few or many, or as a class for expanded clones.

D gene: TRBD1
clone size: NA
V gene: TRBV12-3/TRBV12-4
J gene: TRBJ2-7
CDR3 protein: CASRGTGAYEQYF
CDR3 DNA: TGTGCCAGCAGAGGGACAGGGGCCTACGAGCAGTACTTC

D gene: NA
clone size: NA
V gene: TRBV19
J gene: TRBJ2-1
CDR3 protein: CASMGRGWVYNEQFF
CDR3 DNA: TGTGCCAGTATGGGAAGGGGCTGGGTTTACAATGAGCAGTTCTTC

D gene: NA
clone size: NA
V gene: TRBV5-8
J gene: TRBJ2-7
CDR3 protein: CASSLAVAYEQYF
CDR3 DNA: TGTGCCAGCAGCTTGGCCGTCGCCTACGAGCAGTACTTC

D gene: TRBD1
clone size: NA
V gene: TRBV20-1
J gene: TRBJ1-1
CDR3 protein: CSAPTGGNTEAFF
CDR3 DNA: TGCAGTGCCCCAACAGGGGGGAACACTGAAGCTTTCTTT

D gene: TRBD2
clone size: once
V gene: TRBV5-1
J gene: TRBJ2-2
CDR3 protein: CASSLAGLAGAGELFF
CDR3 DNA: TGCGCCAGCAGCTTGGCCGGCCTAGCGGGAGCCGGGGAGCTGTTTTTT

D gene: TRBD2
clone size: NA
V gene: TRBV6-5
J gene: TRBJ2-4
CDR3 protein: CATRGAMAKNIQYF
CDR3 DNA: TGTGCCACGCGGGGGGCCATGGCCAAAAACATTCAGTACTTC

D gene: NA
clone size: NA
V gene: TRBV20-1
J gene: TRBJ2-5
CDR3 protein: CSAPINQETQYF
CDR3 DNA: TGCAGTGCTCCGATTAACCAAGAGACCCAGTACTTC

D gene: NA
clone size: NA
V gene: TRBV5-1
J gene: TRBJ2-5
CDR3 protein: CASSFRVQETQYF
CDR3 DNA: TGCGCCAGCAGCTTCAGGGTCCAAGAGACCCAGTACTTC

D gene: TRBD1
clone size: NA
V gene: TRBV7-2
J gene: TRBJ2-5
CDR3 protein: CASSSDRGQETQYF
CDR3 DNA: TGTGCCAGCAGCTCCGACAGGGGTCAAGAGACCCAGTACTTC

D gene: NA
clone size: NA
V gene: TRBV7-9
J gene: TRBJ1-1
CDR3 protein: CASSARGGRDTEAFF
CDR3 DNA: TGTGCCAGCAGCGCCCGTGGGGGGCGCGACACTGAAGCTTTCTTT

D gene: NA
clone size: few
V gene: TRBV7-9
J gene: TRBJ2-7
CDR3 protein: CASSTGTGSYEQYF
CDR3 DNA: TGTGCCAGCAGTACCGGGACCGGCTCCTACGAGCAGTACTTC

D gene: NA
clone size: NA
V gene: TRBV10-3
J gene: TRBJ2-1
CDR3 protein: CAISESGGEQFF
CDR3 DNA: TGTGCCATCAGTGAGTCTGGGGGGGAGCAGTTCTTC

D gene: TRBD1
clone size: NA
V gene: TRBV23-1
J gene: TRBJ1-5
CDR3 protein: CASSHPGQGPRGNQPQHF
CDR3 DNA: TGCGCCAGCAGTCACCCCGGACAGGGGCCGAGGGGCAATCAGCCCCAGCATTTT

D gene: TRBD1
clone size: NA
V gene: TRBV18
J gene: TRBJ2-7
CDR3 protein: CASSLGQGFNEQYF
CDR3 DNA: TGTGCCAGCTCACTCGGACAGGGATTCAACGAGCAGTACTTC

D gene: TRBD2
clone size: once
V gene: TRBV13
J gene: TRBJ2-7
CDR3 protein: CASSQRTSGRLYEQYF
CDR3 DNA: TGTGCCAGCAGCCAACGCACTAGCGGGAGGTTGTACGAGCAGTACTTC

D gene: NA
clone size: NA
V gene: TRBV12-3/TRBV12-4
J gene: TRBJ2-6
CDR3 protein: CASSLRGTGANVLTF
CDR3 DNA: TGTGCCAGCAGTTTAAGAGGGACAGGGGCCAACGTCCTGACTTTC

D gene: NA
clone size: NA
V gene: TRBV30
J gene: TRBJ1-1
CDR3 protein: CAWINLRRGSPEAFF
CDR3 DNA: TGTGCCTGGATCAACCTCCGGAGGGGGTCTCCTGAAGCTTTCTTT

D gene: NA
clone size: NA
V gene: TRBV29-1
J gene: TRBJ1-1
CDR3 protein: CSVMRGSEAFF
CDR3 DNA: TGCAGCGTGATGCGGGGGTCTGAAGCTTTCTTT

D gene: NA
clone size: NA
V gene: TRBV2
J gene: TRBJ2-3
CDR3 protein: CASSPVSSTDTQYF
CDR3 DNA: TGTGCCAGCTCTCCCGTATCTAGCACAGATACGCAGTATTTT

D gene: NA
clone size: NA
V gene: TRBV20-1
J gene: TRBJ1-1
CDR3 protein: CSARAGNTEAFF
CDR3 DNA: TGCAGTGCTAGGGCCGGGAACACTGAAGCTTTCTTT

D gene: TRBD2
clone size: NA
V gene: TRBV6-2/TRBV6-3
J gene: TRBJ2-7
CDR3 protein: CASGTSGRAANEQYF
CDR3 DNA: TGTGCCAGCGGGACTAGCGGGAGGGCCGCTAACGAGCAGTACTTC

D gene: TRBD1
clone size: NA
V gene: TRBV12-3/TRBV12-4
J gene: TRBJ1-5
CDR3 protein: CASAPDREDQPQHF
CDR3 DNA: TGTGCCAGCGCCCCGGACAGGGAGGATCAGCCCCAGCATTTT

D gene: NA
clone size: NA
V gene: TRBV24-1
J gene: TRBJ2-1
CDR3 protein: CATSDATATNEEQFF
CDR3 DNA: TGTGCCACCAGTGACGCGACAGCAACCAACGAAGAGCAGTTCTTC

D gene: NA
clone size: NA
V gene: TRBV5-1
J gene: TRBJ2-3
CDR3 protein: CASTPDGDHTDTQYF
CDR3 DNA: TGCGCCAGCACCCCAGACGGGGATCACACAGATACGCAGTATTTT

D gene: NA
clone size: NA
V gene: TRBV15
J gene: TRBJ1-1
CDR3 protein: CATRSGTVNTEAFF
CDR3 DNA: TGTGCCACCAGATCCGGGACGGTGAACACTGAAGCTTTCTTT

D gene: TRBD1
clone size: NA
V gene: TRBV6-5
J gene: TRBJ1-6
CDR3 protein: CASRPRDSWNSPLHF
CDR3 DNA: TGTGCCAGCAGGCCCCGGGACAGTTGGAATTCACCCCTCCACTTT

D gene: TRBD1
clone size: NA
V gene: TRBV9
J gene: TRBJ2-1
CDR3 protein: CASSVEGQRPYNEQFF
CDR3 DNA: TGTGCCAGCAGCGTAGAGGGACAGAGACCCTACAATGAGCAGTTCTTC

D gene: NA
clone size: NA
V gene: TRBV9
J gene: TRBJ2-3
CDR3 protein: CASSEGRGHSTDTQYF
CDR3 DNA: TGTGCCAGCTCCGAGGGGCGGGGGCATTCGACGGATACGCAGTATTTT

D gene: TRBD2
clone size: NA
V gene: TRBV9
J gene: TRBJ2-1
CDR3 protein: CASSVGGTSGYNEQFF
CDR3 DNA: TGTGCCAGCAGCGTAGGAGGGACTAGCGGCTATAATGAGCAGTTCTTC

D gene: NA
clone size: NA
V gene: TRBV29-1
J gene: TRBJ1-2
CDR3 protein: CSVVWVNGYTF
CDR3 DNA: TGCAGCGTTGTTTGGGTAAACGGCTACACCTTC

D gene: NA
clone size: NA
V gene: TRBV19
J gene: TRBJ1-2
CDR3 protein: CASSIDLPRAGYGYTF
CDR3 DNA: TGTGCCAGTAGTATAGATCTGCCCAGGGCTGGGTATGGCTACACCTTC

D gene: NA
clone size: NA
V gene: TRBV20-1
J gene: TRBJ2-7
CDR3 protein: CSASRPSYEQYF
CDR3 DNA: TGCAGTGCTAGTCGGCCGTCCTACGAGCAGTACTTC

D gene: TRBD1
clone size: NA
V gene: TRBV29-1
J gene: TRBJ2-7
CDR3 protein: CSVAGQGSEQYF
CDR3 DNA: TGCAGCGTTGCTGGACAGGGAAGCGAGCAGTACTTC

D gene: NA
clone size: NA
V gene: TRBV3-1
J gene: TRBJ2-5
CDR3 protein: CASSSTSQETQYF
CDR3 DNA: TGTGCCAGCAGCTCGACAAGCCAAGAGACCCAGTACTTC

D gene: NA
clone size: NA
V gene: TRBV20-1
J gene: TRBJ1-1
CDR3 protein: CSASYGYTEAFF
CDR3 DNA: TGCAGTGCTAGTTACGGGTACACTGAAGCTTTCTTT

D gene: NA
clone size: NA
V gene: TRBV20-1
J gene: TRBJ2-7
CDR3 protein: CSAFSRDENYEQYF
CDR3 DNA: TGCAGTGCTTTCTCCCGGGACGAAAACTACGAGCAGTACTTC

D gene: NA
clone size: NA
V gene: TRBV4-1
J gene: TRBJ2-5
CDR3 protein: CASSQDGRSGGRTQYF
CDR3 DNA: TGCGCCAGCAGCCAAGATGGGCGGTCCGGCGGTCGGACCCAGTACTTC

D gene: TRBD2
clone size: NA
V gene: TRBV5-1
J gene: TRBJ2-1
CDR3 protein: CASSLVQASGVNEQFF
CDR3 DNA: TGCGCCAGCAGCTTGGTCCAAGCTAGCGGGGTGAATGAGCAGTTCTTC

D gene: NA
clone size: once
V gene: TRBV2
J gene: TRBJ2-4
CDR3 protein: CASSDRSKNIQYF
CDR3 DNA: TGTGCCAGCAGTGACAGGAGCAAAAACATTCAGTACTTC

D gene: NA
clone size: NA
V gene: TRBV19
J gene: TRBJ1-5
CDR3 protein: CASVRQGNQPQHF
CDR3 DNA: TGTGCCAGCGTCCGACAGGGCAATCAGCCCCAGCATTTT

D gene: TRBD2
clone size: NA
V gene: TRBV12-3/TRBV12-4
J gene: TRBJ2-7
CDR3 protein: CASSPGGGLSYEQYF
CDR3 DNA: TGTGCCAGCAGCCCGGGAGGGGGACTCTCCTACGAGCAGTACTTC

D gene: NA
clone size: NA
V gene: TRBV29-1
J gene: TRBJ1-1
CDR3 protein: CSALRGSEAFF
CDR3 DNA: TGCAGCGCCCTCAGGGGATCTGAAGCTTTCTTT

D gene: NA
clone size: NA
V gene: TRBV30
J gene: TRBJ2-5
CDR3 protein: CACGVEETQYF
CDR3 DNA: TGTGCCTGTGGGGTGGAGGAGACCCAGTACTTC

D gene: NA
clone size: NA
V gene: TRBV5-1
J gene: TRBJ1-2
CDR3 protein: CASSLTDNYGYTF
CDR3 DNA: TGCGCCAGCAGCTTGACAGACAACTATGGCTACACCTTC

D gene: NA
clone size: few
V gene: TRBV12-3/TRBV12-4
J gene: TRBJ1-1
CDR3 protein: CASSRTANTEAFF
CDR3 DNA: TGTGCCAGCAGCCGGACAGCTAACACTGAAGCTTTCTTT

D gene: NA
clone size: NA
V gene: TRBV20-1
J gene: TRBJ2-7
CDR3 protein: CSAESWTVGFEQYF
CDR3 DNA: TGCAGTGCCGAGTCATGGACGGTGGGGTTCGAGCAGTACTTC

D gene: TRBD1
clone size: NA
V gene: TRBV12-3/TRBV12-4
J gene: TRBJ1-1
CDR3 protein: CASSPVPGQGMVDTEAFF
CDR3 DNA: TGTGCCAGCAGCCCGGTCCCGGGACAGGGGATGGTGGACACTGAAGCTTTCTTT

D gene: TRBD1
clone size: NA
V gene: TRBV20-1
J gene: TRBJ2-2
CDR3 protein: CSASRQGPRGTGELFF
CDR3 DNA: TGCAGTGCTAGTAGACAGGGGCCTCGAGGCACCGGGGAGCTGTTTTTT

D gene: NA
clone size: NA
V gene: TRBV30
J gene: TRBJ2-2
CDR3 protein: CAWSVKGTGELFF
CDR3 DNA: TGTGCCTGGAGTGTAAAGGGGACCGGGGAGCTGTTTTTT

D gene: NA
clone size: NA
V gene: TRBV27
J gene: TRBJ1-2
CDR3 protein: CASTRDFTGYTF
CDR3 DNA: TGTGCCAGCACCCGAGATTTCACGGGCTACACCTTC

D gene: NA
clone size: NA
V gene: TRBV7-9
J gene: TRBJ1-2
CDR3 protein: CASSSQEGLLRGGYTF
CDR3 DNA: TGTGCCAGCAGCTCTCAAGAGGGACTTCTCAGAGGTGGCTACACCTTC

D gene: NA
clone size: NA
V gene: TRBV23-1
J gene: TRBJ1-6
CDR3 protein: CASSQSYSTPLHF
CDR3 DNA: TGCGCCAGCAGTCAATCTTACTCTACACCCCTCCACTTT

D gene: NA
clone size: NA
V gene: TRBV5-1
J gene: TRBJ1-6
CDR3 protein: CASSLGNSPLHF
CDR3 DNA: TGCGCCAGCTCCCTCGGTAATTCACCCCTCCACTTT

D gene: NA
clone size: NA
V gene: TRBV29-1
J gene: TRBJ1-1
CDR3 protein: CSVTGNLNTEAFF
CDR3 DNA: TGCAGCGTGACAGGTAACCTGAACACTGAAGCTTTCTTT

D gene: TRBD1
clone size: NA
V gene: TRBV30
J gene: TRBJ2-4
CDR3 protein: CAWSPTGGNIQYF
CDR3 DNA: TGTGCCTGGAGTCCTACAGGGGGAAACATTCAGTACTTC

D gene: NA
clone size: NA
V gene: TRBV5-1
J gene: TRBJ2-1
CDR3 protein: CASSLESSYNEQFF
CDR3 DNA: TGCGCCAGCAGCTTGGAGAGCTCCTACAATGAGCAGTTCTTC

D gene: NA
clone size: NA
V gene: TRBV20-1
J gene: TRBJ2-5
CDR3 protein: CSARGSTGLETQYF
CDR3 DNA: TGCAGTGCTAGAGGGTCAACAGGGTTGGAGACCCAGTACTTC

D gene: NA
clone size: NA
V gene: TRBV28
J gene: TRBJ1-4
CDR3 protein: CASSSPLAKNEKLFF
CDR3 DNA: TGTGCCAGCAGTTCCCCCTTGGCGAAGAATGAAAAACTGTTTTTT

D gene: NA
clone size: NA
V gene: TRBV12-3/TRBV12-4
J gene: TRBJ1-5
CDR3 protein: CASSRVNQPQHF
CDR3 DNA: TGTGCCAGCAGTCGGGTCAATCAGCCCCAGCATTTT